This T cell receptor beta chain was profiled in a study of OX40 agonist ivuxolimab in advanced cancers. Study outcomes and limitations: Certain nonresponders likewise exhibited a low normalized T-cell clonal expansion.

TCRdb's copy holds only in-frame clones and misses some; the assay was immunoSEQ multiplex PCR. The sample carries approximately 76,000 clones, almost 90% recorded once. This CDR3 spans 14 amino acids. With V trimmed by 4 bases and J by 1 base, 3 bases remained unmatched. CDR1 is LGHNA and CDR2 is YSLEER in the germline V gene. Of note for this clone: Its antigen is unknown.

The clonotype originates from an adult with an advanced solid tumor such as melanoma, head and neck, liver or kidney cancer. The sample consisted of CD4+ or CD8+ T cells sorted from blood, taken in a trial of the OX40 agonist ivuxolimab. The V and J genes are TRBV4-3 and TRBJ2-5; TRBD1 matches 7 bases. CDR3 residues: CASSRGDSQETQYF. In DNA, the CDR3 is TGCGCCAGCAGCCGAGGGGACAGCCAAGAGACCCAGTACTTC.